One and the same sample provided the 10 T cell receptor beta chains below, sequenced in a study of CD8 T cells in Susac syndrome. With random hexamers, reverse transcription was performed on about 0.5 to 1 ug of RNA. MiXCR, applied by TCRdb to the immunoSEQ multiplex PCR reads, yields one record per CDR3 protein. The sample yields approximately 150,000 distinct CDR3 sequences, 80% to 95% seen once. The sequenced sample was CD4+ T cells from PBMCs. These receptors came from a human donor with multiple sclerosis.

Worth noting for this clonotype: The germline gene is not matched at one end of the junction; a read error may be the cause. The CDR3 reads CAGSSPGVEQYF. The CDR3 DNA is TGCGCCGGCAGCTCCCCGGGTGTCGAGCAGTACTTC. J is TRBJ2-7 and V is TRBV5-1; unclear D gene. The V gene's germline CDR1 is SGHRS and CDR2 YFSETQ. The CDR3 spans 12 residues.

V gene TRBV28 combines with J gene TRBJ2-5; a possible D gene is TRBD2 (6 bases). Germline values: CDR1 MDHEN, CDR2 SYDVKM. V lost 6 bases to trimming and J lost 5 bases, with 19 bases between them. CDR3 length: 15 amino acids. For the CDR3, the DNA is TGTGCCAGCAGCACCGCGGGGTTCTTAGGGGAGACCCAGTACTTC. The encoded protein is CASSTAGFLGETQYF.

The chain carries TRBV7-2 and TRBJ1-1; 9 bases align to TRBD1. CDR3 length: 12 amino acids. Per the germline V gene, CDR1 is SGHTA and CDR2 is FQGNSA. J was trimmed by 7 bases and V by 5 bases; bases with no gene match: 2. This CDR3 is CASSGQGLEAFF. In nucleotides, the CDR3 is TGTGCCAGCAGCGGACAGGGGCTTGAAGCTTTCTTT.

The chain carries TRBV20-1 and TRBJ2-1, with TRBD2 as a possible D gene (6 bases). The CDR3 contains 17 residues. From germline, CDR1 is DFQATT and CDR2 SNEGSKA (reference sequence). Trimming cost V 3 bases and J 6 bases, with 24 bases left between them. The CDR3 sequence is CSASWGGGPSRSNEQFF. DNA for the CDR3: TGCAGTGCTAGCTGGGGAGGAGGGCCCTCCCGTTCCAATGAGCAGTTCTTC.

The V and J genes are TRBV12-3 or TRBV12-4 and TRBJ2-1; 9 bases are shared with TRBD1. J gave up 10 bases and V 3 bases, and 10 bases lay outside the gene matches. The length of the CDR3 is 15 residues. The CDR3: CASSFFGQGKREQFF. In DNA, the CDR3 is TGTGCCAGCAGTTTTTTTGGACAGGGGAAGAGAGAGCAGTTCTTC.

The CDR3 sequence is CASSFRTGGGEQYF. DNA of the CDR3: TGTGCCAGCAGCTTCAGGACAGGGGGAGGCGAGCAGTACTTC. The chain employs TRBV7-2 and TRBJ2-7; 10 nucleotides align to TRBD1. CDR1 SGHTA and CDR2 FQGNSA come from the germline V gene. The V gene end was trimmed by 3 bases and the J gene end by 6 bases; junction bases not matched to a gene: 5. This CDR3 is built from 14 residues.

This CDR3 is CATKASRGPSYNEQFF. DNA for the CDR3: TGTGCCACCAAGGCTAGCCGGGGTCCCTCCTACAATGAGCAGTTCTTC. V is TRBV24-1 and J is TRBJ2-1, with a possible D match to TRBD2 (5 bases). Trimming shortened V by 8 bases and J by 0 bases, and 16 bases separated the two germline ends. CDR1 and CDR2 from the germline V gene are KGHDR and SFDVKD. CDR3 length: 16 residues.

The chain combines TRBV5-1 with TRBJ1-5; TRBD1 might be the D (5 bases). Germline V gene sequence: CDR1 SGHRS, CDR2 YFSETQ. The CDR3 runs 14 residues. Between the trimmed V and J ends, which lost 2 bases and 5 bases, there was a span of 11 bases. The CDR3 loop is CASSFDGGDQPQHF. The CDR3 DNA is TGCGCCAGCAGCTTTGACGGGGGGGATCAGCCCCAGCATTTT.

The rearrangement joins TRBV5-1 to TRBJ2-7; tentative D call: TRBD1 (6 bases). This CDR3 is 12 amino acids long. V was trimmed by 5 bases and J by 4 bases, leaving 10 bases between them. In germline, CDR1 is SGHRS, CDR2 YFSETQ. Written as DNA, the CDR3 is TGCGCCAGCAGATCCCAGGGGTACGAGCAGTACTTC. Encoded protein: CASRSQGYEQYF.

The gene calls are TRBV12-3 or TRBV12-4 and TRBJ2-3; TRBD1 matches 8 bases. This CDR3 is 16 amino acids long. After removal of 3 bases from V and 3 bases from J, the junction contained 8 bases not matched to a gene. CDR3 sequence (DNA): TGTGCCAGCAGTTTGACAGGGGCTAAAGGTACAGATACGCAGTATTTT. Translation gives CASSLTGAKGTDTQYF.